This entry concerns a single T cell receptor (beta chain). Using immunoSEQ multiplex PCR, the repertoire was profiled, and TCRdb retains in-frame clones only, with some absent. Among fewer than 150,000 clones, 92% were seen once, and the ten largest hold more than 13%. The data are from a study of T cell responses to AZD1222 COVID-19 vaccine. This CDR3 comprises 13 residues. Germline V gene data show CDR1 as SGHRS and CDR2 as YFSETQ. V shed 0 bases and J shed 6 bases, with 10 bases lying between them. Here the sequenced sample was peripheral blood, taken on day 0 of AZD1222 vaccination. This TCR was recovered from an adult in good health. V and J are TRBV5-1 and TRBJ2-7, with no clear D. This CDR3 reads CASSLEDGREQYF. As DNA, the CDR3 is TGCGCCAGCAGCTTGGAAGACGGACGCGAGCAGTACTTC.